This is a list of T cell receptor beta chains from one sample in a study of PD-1 blockade in classical Hodgkin lymphoma. Generated by immunoSEQ multiplex PCR, the TCRdb table keeps only in-frame clones and is missing some. The sample records roughly 5,600 clones, 82% being singletons. Sequenced material: CD8+ T cells from blood, taken at baseline. Every receptor here comes from a human donor with classical Hodgkin lymphoma. CDR3s include the opening cysteine and the closing phenylalanine or tryptophan. Each record gives: V gene, D gene, clone size, J gene, CDR3 protein, CDR3 DNA. The D gene is left open where the match is weak. Expanded clones get a size class; other rows say once, few or many, or leave the size out.

TRBV7-8,NA,NA,TRBJ1-1,CASSSGNMNTEAFF,TGTGCCAGCAGCTCTGGGAACATGAACACTGAAGCTTTCTTT
TRBV28,TRBD1,NA,TRBJ2-5,CASSPHRGTGQETQYF,TGTGCCAGCAGTCCCCATCGTGGGACAGGGCAAGAGACCCAGTACTTC
TRBV2,TRBD2,once,TRBJ2-2,CASSDPSGRYTGELFF,TGTGCCAGCAGTGACCCTAGCGGGAGATACACCGGGGAGCTGTTTTTT
TRBV9,TRBD1,few,TRBJ1-2,CASSAADRGRRNYGYTF,TGTGCCAGCAGCGCCGCGGACAGGGGACGACGTAACTATGGCTACACCTTC
TRBV5-8,NA,NA,TRBJ1-4,CASSLAGEKLFF,TGTGCCAGCAGCTTGGCCGGTGAAAAACTGTTTTTT
TRBV7-9,NA,NA,TRBJ1-1,CASSGSRSEAFF,TGTGCCAGCAGCGGGAGCCGATCTGAAGCTTTCTTT
TRBV28,TRBD1,NA,TRBJ1-2,CASSRPWGTGDIFINGYTF,TGTGCCAGCAGCCGCCCGTGGGGGACAGGCGATATTTTTATCAATGGCTACACCTTC
TRBV5-1,NA,NA,TRBJ2-7,CASSLASGESQYEQYF,TGCGCCAGCAGCTTGGCCTCGGGGGAGTCACAGTACGAGCAGTACTTC
TRBV21-1,NA,once,TRBJ2-7,CASSKVRQTYEQYF,TGTGCCAGCAGCAAAGTTCGACAGACCTACGAGCAGTACTTC
TRBV9,TRBD1,NA,TRBJ1-5,CASSGGQTKQPQHF,TGTGCCAGCAGCGGGGGACAGACGAAACAGCCCCAGCATTTT
TRBV4-3,TRBD1,NA,TRBJ2-3,CASSQGERGTDTQYF,TGCGCCAGCAGTCAGGGGGAACGGGGCACAGATACGCAGTATTTT
TRBV4-3,NA,few,TRBJ1-5,CASSQDLRNNQPQHF,TGCGCCAGCAGCCAAGATCTACGGAACAATCAGCCCCAGCATTTT
TRBV6-5,TRBD1,NA,TRBJ1-1,CASSNLQTGGTEAFF,TGTGCCAGCAGTAACCTCCAGACAGGGGGCACTGAAGCTTTCTTT
TRBV9,NA,NA,TRBJ2-1,CASSAGTSNEQFF,TGTGCCAGCAGCGCCGGGACAAGTAATGAGCAGTTCTTC
TRBV5-5,TRBD1,NA,TRBJ2-7,CASSQAPGQGAYEQYF,TGCGCCAGCAGCCAAGCGCCGGGACAGGGGGCGTACGAGCAGTACTTC
TRBV5-6,NA,NA,TRBJ2-7,CASSLGVGNEQYF,TGTGCCAGCAGCTTGGGGGTAGGGAACGAGCAGTACTTC
TRBV11-3,TRBD1,NA,TRBJ1-2,CASSFPQGAPGGYTF,TGTGCCAGCAGCTTTCCTCAGGGGGCGCCGGGGGGCTACACCTTC
TRBV6-6,NA,NA,TRBJ1-1,CASSYLDPNTEAFF,TGTGCCAGCAGTTATTTGGACCCAAACACTGAAGCTTTCTTT
TRBV6-5,NA,NA,TRBJ1-2,CASSYRGDSADGYTF,TGTGCCAGCAGTTACCGAGGAGATTCGGCAGATGGCTACACCTTC
TRBV12-5,NA,few,TRBJ2-5,CASRLLEETQYF,TGTGCTAGCCGCCTTTTAGAGGAGACCCAGTACTTC
TRBV27,NA,NA,TRBJ1-5,CASSLQGPHQPQHF,TGTGCCAGCAGTTTACAGGGACCCCATCAGCCCCAGCATTTT
TRBV4-1,NA,NA,TRBJ1-5,CASSQGGVQPQHF,TGCGCCAGCAGCCAGGGGGGGGTTCAGCCCCAGCATTTT
TRBV5-5,NA,NA,TRBJ2-7,CASSLRDSYEQYF,TGTGCCAGCAGCTTGCGAGATTCCTACGAGCAGTACTTC
TRBV9,NA,NA,TRBJ2-2,CASSATGELFF,TGTGCCAGCAGCGCCACCGGGGAGCTGTTTTTT
TRBV30,TRBD2,NA,TRBJ2-1,CAWSMGTSGGASYNEQFF,TGTGCCTGGAGTATGGGGACTAGCGGGGGGGCCAGTTACAATGAGCAGTTCTTC
TRBV4-3,NA,NA,TRBJ1-1,CASSQDGMGMNTEAFF,TGCGCCAGCAGCCAAGACGGGATGGGAATGAACACTGAAGCTTTCTTT
TRBV19,TRBD1,NA,TRBJ2-7,CASSVTGTLYEQYF,TGTGCCAGTAGTGTGACAGGGACCCTCTACGAGCAGTACTTC
TRBV7-9,NA,NA,TRBJ2-1,CASSGTQTPYNEQFF,TGTGCCAGCAGCGGGACGCAGACCCCCTACAATGAGCAGTTCTTC
TRBV13,TRBD2,NA,TRBJ2-2,CASSLGRLAGAGELFF,TGTGCCAGCAGCTTAGGCCGGCTAGCGGGGGCCGGGGAGCTGTTTTTT
TRBV10-3,NA,once,TRBJ1-2,CAISDQDSFFSTNYGYTF,TGTGCCATCAGTGACCAGGACAGCTTCTTTTCTACTAACTATGGCTACACCTTC
TRBV15,NA,NA,TRBJ1-1,CATSRAEAVGQAFF,TGTGCCACCAGCAGAGCGGAGGCCGTGGGGCAAGCTTTCTTT
TRBV11-3,TRBD1,NA,TRBJ1-1,CASSLHGTGGTEAFF,TGTGCCAGCAGCTTACATGGGACAGGGGGCACTGAAGCTTTCTTT
TRBV5-1,TRBD1,NA,TRBJ1-3,CASSEDRGHGNTIYF,TGCGCCAGCAGCGAAGACAGGGGGCACGGAAACACCATATATTTT
TRBV28,TRBD2,once,TRBJ2-7,CASSFRLAGSSYEQYF,TGTGCCAGCAGCTTCCGACTAGCGGGGAGCTCCTACGAGCAGTACTTC
TRBV27,NA,few,TRBJ2-2,CASSLSLSGTGELFF,TGTGCCAGCAGTTTATCCCTGAGCGGCACCGGGGAGCTGTTTTTT
TRBV30,NA,NA,TRBJ2-7,CAWSPPWGDGGITYEQYF,TGTGCCTGGAGTCCACCGTGGGGGGACGGGGGAATAACCTACGAGCAGTACTTC
TRBV19,TRBD1,NA,TRBJ1-2,CASSIVAGTAYGYTF,TGTGCCAGTAGTATAGTCGCCGGGACAGCCTATGGCTACACCTTC
TRBV9,TRBD2,NA,TRBJ2-1,CASSPPTSRAGEQFF,TGTGCCAGCAGCCCCCCGACTAGCCGGGCCGGTGAGCAGTTCTTC
TRBV11-2,NA,NA,TRBJ1-1,CASSAGWYTEAFF,TGTGCCAGCAGCGCCGGGTGGTACACTGAAGCTTTCTTT
TRBV4-1,NA,NA,TRBJ1-1,CASSQEGSTRGNTEAFF,TGCGCCAGCAGCCAAGAAGGAAGTACTCGTGGCAACACTGAAGCTTTCTTT
TRBV21-1,NA,NA,TRBJ2-3,CASSPRQGCSDTQYF,TGTGCCAGCAGCCCCCGACAGGGGTGTTCAGATACGCAGTATTTT
TRBV4-3,NA,NA,TRBJ1-2,CASSQNRRGDGYTF,TGCGCCAGCAGCCAAAACCGACGGGGCGATGGCTACACCTTC
TRBV7-2,NA,NA,TRBJ2-7,CASSLDGGSYEQYF,TGTGCCAGCAGCTTAGACGGTGGGAGCTACGAGCAGTACTTC
TRBV4-3,NA,NA,TRBJ2-7,CASSQALGAYEQYF,TGCGCCAGCAGCCAAGCCTTAGGGGCCTACGAGCAGTACTTC
TRBV9,TRBD2,NA,TRBJ2-3,CASSVRDSGGANTQYF,TGTGCCAGCAGCGTACGGGATAGCGGGGGGGCCAATACGCAGTATTTT
TRBV7-6,TRBD1,NA,TRBJ2-7,CASSSGQGAYEQYF,TGTGCCAGCAGCAGCGGACAGGGGGCTTACGAGCAGTACTTC